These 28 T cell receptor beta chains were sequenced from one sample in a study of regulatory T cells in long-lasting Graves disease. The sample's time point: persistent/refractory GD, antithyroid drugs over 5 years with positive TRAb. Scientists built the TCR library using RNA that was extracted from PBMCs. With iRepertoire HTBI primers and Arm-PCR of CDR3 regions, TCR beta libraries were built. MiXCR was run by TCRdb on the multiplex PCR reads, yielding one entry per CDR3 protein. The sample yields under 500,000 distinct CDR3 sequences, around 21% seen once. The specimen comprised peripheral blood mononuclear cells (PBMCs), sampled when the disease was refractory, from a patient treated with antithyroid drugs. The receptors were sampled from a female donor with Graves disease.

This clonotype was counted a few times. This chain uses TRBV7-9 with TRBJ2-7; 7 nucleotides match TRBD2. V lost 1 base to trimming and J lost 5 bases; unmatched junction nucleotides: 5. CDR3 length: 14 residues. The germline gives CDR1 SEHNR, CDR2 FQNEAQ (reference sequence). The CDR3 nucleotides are TGTGCCAGCAGCTTAGTTTCCAGCGGGAACGAGCAGTACTTC. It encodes CASSLVSSGNEQYF.

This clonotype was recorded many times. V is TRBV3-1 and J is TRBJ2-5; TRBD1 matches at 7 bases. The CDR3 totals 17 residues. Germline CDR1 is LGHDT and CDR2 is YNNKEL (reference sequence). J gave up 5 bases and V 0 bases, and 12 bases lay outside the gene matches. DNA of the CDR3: TGTGCCAGCAGCCAAGACTGGACAGGCCTTCATCGGGAGACCCAGTACTTC. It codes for CASSQDWTGLHRETQYF.

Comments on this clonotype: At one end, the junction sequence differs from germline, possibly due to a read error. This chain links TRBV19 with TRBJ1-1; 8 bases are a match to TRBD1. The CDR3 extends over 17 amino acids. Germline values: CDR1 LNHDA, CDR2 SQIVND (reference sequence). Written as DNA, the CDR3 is TGTGCCAGTACAAAAGGCAGGGGGCTCATGGTGAACGCTGAAGCTTTCTTT. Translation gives CASTKGRGLMVNAEAFF.

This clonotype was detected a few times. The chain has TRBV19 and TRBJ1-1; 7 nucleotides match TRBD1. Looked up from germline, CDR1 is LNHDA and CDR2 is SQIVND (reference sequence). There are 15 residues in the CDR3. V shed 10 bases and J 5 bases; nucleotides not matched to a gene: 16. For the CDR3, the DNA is TGTGCCACTCAGGAGTTAAGGGGGCAATCGACTGAAGCTTTCTTT. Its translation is CATQELRGQSTEAFF.

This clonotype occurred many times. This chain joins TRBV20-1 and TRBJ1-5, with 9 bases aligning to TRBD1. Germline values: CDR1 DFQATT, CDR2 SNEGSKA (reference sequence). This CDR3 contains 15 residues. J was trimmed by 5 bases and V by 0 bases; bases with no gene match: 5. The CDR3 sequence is CSARELDRGDQPQHF. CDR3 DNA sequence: TGCAGTGCTAGAGAATTGGACAGGGGAGATCAGCCCCAGCATTTT.

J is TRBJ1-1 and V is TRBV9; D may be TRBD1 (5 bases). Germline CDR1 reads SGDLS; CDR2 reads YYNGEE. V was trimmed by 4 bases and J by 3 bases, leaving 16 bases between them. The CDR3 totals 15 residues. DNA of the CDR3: TGTGCCAGCAGCAAAATGACAGCGGGAGACACTGAAGCTTTCTTT. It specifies CASSKMTAGDTEAFF.

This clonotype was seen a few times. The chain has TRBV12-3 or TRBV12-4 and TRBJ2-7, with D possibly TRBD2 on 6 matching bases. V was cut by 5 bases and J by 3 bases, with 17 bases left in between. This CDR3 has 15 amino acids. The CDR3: CASSPSLARSYEQYF. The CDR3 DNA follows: TGTGCCAGCAGTCCCAGCCTAGCGAGAAGCTACGAGCAGTACTTC.

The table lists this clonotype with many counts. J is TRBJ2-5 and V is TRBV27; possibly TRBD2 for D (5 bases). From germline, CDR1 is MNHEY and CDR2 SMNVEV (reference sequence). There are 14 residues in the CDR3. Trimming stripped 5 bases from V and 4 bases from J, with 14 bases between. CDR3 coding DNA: TGTGCCAGCAGTCCCGTCAGAGGGTCAGAGACCCAGTACTTC. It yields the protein CASSPVRGSETQYF.

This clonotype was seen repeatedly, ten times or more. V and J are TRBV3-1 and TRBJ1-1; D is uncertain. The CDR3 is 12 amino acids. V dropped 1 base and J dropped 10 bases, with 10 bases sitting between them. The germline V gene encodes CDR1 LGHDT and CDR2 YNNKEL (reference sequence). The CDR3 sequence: CASSQGENVAFF. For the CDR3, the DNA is TGTGCCAGCAGCCAAGGGGAAAACGTAGCTTTCTTT.

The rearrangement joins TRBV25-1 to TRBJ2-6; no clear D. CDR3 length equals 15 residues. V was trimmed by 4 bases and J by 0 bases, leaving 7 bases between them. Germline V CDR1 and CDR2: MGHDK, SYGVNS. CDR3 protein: CASSGRISGANVLTF. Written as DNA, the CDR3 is TGTGCCAGCAGTGGACGTATCTCTGGGGCCAACGTCCTGACTTTC.

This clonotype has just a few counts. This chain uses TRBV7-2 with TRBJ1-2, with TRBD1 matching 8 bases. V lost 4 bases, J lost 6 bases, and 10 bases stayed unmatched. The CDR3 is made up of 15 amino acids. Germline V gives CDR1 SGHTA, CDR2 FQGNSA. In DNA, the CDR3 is TGTGCCAGCAGCTCACATACGGACAGGGCACATGGCTACACCTTC. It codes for CASSSHTDRAHGYTF.

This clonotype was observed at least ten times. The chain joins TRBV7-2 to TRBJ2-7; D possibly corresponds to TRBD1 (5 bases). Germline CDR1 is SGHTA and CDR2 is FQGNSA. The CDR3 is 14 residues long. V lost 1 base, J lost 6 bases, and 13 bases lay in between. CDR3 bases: TGTGCCAGCAGCTTAGTGGTGGAGCAGGGCGAGCAGTACTTC. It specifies CASSLVVEQGEQYF.

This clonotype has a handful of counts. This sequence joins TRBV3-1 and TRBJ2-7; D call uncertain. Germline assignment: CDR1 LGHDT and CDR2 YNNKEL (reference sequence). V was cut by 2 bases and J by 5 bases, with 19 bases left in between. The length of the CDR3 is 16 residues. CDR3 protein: CASSQTRAFDRHEQYF. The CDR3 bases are TGTGCCAGCAGCCAAACCCGGGCCTTCGATCGGCACGAGCAGTACTTC.

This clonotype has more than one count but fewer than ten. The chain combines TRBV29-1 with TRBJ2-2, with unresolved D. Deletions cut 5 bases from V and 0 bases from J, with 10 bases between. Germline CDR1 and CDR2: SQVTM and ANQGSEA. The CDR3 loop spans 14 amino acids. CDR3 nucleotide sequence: TGCAGCGTTCCGTTTTCAGCGAACACCGGGGAGCTGTTTTTT. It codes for CSVPFSANTGELFF.

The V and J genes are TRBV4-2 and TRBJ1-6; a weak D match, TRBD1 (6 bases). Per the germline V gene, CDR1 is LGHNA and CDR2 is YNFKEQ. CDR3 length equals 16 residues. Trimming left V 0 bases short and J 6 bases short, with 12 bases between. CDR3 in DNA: TGTGCCAGCAGCCAAGATGAGACAGGAGCTAATTCACCCCTCCACTTT. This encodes CASSQDETGANSPLHF.

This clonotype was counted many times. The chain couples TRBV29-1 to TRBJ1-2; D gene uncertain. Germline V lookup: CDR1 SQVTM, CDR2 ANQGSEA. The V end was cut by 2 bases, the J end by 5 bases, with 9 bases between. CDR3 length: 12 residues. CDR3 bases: TGCAGCGTTGAAACCCCTTTATATGGCTACACCTTC. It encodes CSVETPLYGYTF.

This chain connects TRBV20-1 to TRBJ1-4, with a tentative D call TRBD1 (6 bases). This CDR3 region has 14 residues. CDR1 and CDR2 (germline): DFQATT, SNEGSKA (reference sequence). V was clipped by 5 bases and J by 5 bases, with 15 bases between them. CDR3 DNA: TGCAGTGCTCGCTCGACAGGAACCAATGAAAAACTGTTTTTT. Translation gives CSARSTGTNEKLFF.

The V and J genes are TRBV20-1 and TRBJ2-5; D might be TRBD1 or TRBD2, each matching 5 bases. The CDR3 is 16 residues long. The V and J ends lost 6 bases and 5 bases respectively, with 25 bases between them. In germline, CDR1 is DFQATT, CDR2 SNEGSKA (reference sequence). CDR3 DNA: TGCAGTGCCCGGGACCCCCACACTCTACTAGGGGAGACCCAGTACTTC. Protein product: CSARDPHTLLGETQYF.

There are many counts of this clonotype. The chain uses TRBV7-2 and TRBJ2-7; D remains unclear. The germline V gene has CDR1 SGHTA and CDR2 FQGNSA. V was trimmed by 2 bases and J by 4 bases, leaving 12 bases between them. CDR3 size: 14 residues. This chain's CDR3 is CASSLQLKLYEQYF. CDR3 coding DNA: TGTGCCAGCAGCTTACAGCTAAAATTGTACGAGCAGTACTTC. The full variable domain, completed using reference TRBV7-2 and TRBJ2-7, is GAGVSQSPSNKVTEKGKDVELRCDPISGHTALYWYRQSLGQGLEFLIYFQGNSAPDKSGLPSDRFSAERTGGSVSTLTIQRTQQEDSAVYLCASSLQLKLYEQYFGPGTRLTVT.

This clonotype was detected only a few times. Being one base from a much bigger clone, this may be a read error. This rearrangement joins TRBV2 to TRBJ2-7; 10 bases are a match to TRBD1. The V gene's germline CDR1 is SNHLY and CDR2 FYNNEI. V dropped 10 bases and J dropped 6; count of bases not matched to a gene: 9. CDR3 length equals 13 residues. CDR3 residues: CATKGQGMGEQYF. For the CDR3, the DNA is TGTGCCACCAAGGGACAGGGGATGGGCGAGCAGTACTTC.

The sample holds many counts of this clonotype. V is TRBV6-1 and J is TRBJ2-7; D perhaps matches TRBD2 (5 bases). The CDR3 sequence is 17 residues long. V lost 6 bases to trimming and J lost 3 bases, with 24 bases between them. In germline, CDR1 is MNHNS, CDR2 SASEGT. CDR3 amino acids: CASSPGPGSGPFYEQYF. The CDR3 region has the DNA TGTGCCAGCAGCCCCGGGCCGGGATCAGGTCCTTTCTACGAGCAGTACTTC.

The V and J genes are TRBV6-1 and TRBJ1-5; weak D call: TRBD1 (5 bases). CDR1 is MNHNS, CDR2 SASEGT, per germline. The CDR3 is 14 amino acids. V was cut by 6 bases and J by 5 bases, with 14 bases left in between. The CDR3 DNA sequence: TGTGCCAGCAGCCCTAGGGACCCTGATCAGCCCCAGCATTTT. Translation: CASSPRDPDQPQHF.

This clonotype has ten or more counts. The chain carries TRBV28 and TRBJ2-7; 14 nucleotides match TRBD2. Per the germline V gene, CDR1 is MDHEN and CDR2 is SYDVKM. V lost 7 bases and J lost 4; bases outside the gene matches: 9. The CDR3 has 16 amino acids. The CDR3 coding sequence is TGTGCCAGCACCCCTGGGGGACTAGCGGGGGATTACGAGCAGTACTTC. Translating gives CASTPGGLAGDYEQYF.

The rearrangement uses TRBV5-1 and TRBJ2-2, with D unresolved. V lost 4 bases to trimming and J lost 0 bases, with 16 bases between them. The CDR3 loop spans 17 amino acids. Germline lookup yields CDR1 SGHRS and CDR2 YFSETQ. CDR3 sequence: CASSPPRMGPNTGELFF. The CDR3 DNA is TGCGCCAGCAGCCCCCCGCGGATGGGCCCGAACACCGGGGAGCTGTTTTTT. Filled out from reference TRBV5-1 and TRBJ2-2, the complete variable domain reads KAGVTQTPRYLIKTRGQQVTLSCSPISGHRSVSWYQQTPGQGLQFLFEYFSETQRNKGNFPGRFSGRQFSNSRSEMNVSTLELGDSALYLCASSPPRMGPNTGELFFGEGSRLTVL.

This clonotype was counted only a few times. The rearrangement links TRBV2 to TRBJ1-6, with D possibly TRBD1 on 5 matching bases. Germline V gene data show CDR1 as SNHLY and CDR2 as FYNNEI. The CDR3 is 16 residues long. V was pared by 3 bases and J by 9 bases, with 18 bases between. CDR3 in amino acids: CASSEDGPRVGSPLHF. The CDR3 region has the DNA TGTGCCAGCAGTGAGGACGGTCCCAGGGTGGGTTCACCCCTCCACTTT.

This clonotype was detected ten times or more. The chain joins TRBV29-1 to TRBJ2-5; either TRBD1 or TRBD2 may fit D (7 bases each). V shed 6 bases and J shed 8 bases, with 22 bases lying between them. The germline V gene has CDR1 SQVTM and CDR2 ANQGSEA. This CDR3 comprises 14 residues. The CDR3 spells CSVEGQPGGGTQYF. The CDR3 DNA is TGCAGCGTCGAGGGACAGCCTGGGGGGGGAACCCAGTACTTC.

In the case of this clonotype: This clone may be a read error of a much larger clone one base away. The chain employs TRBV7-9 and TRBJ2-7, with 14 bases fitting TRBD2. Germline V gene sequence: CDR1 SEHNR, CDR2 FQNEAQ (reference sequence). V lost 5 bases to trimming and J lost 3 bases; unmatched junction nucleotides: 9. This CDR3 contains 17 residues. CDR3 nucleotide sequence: TGTGCCAGCAGCCCCACGGGACTAGCGGGAGCTTTCTACGAGCAGTACTTC. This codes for CASSPTGLAGAFYEQYF.

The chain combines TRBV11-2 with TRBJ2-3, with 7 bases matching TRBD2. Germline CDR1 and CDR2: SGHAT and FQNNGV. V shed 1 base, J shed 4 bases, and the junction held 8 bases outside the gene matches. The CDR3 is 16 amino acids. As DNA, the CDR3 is TGTGCCAGCAGCTTAGGTGCGGGAGCTAGGGCAGATACGCAGTATTTT. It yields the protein CASSLGAGARADTQYF.